The 2 T cell receptor beta chains below come from one sample, sequenced in a study of Graves' ophthalmopathy and Graves' hyperthyroidism (dated by TCRdb to the late 2010s). Sequencing relied on an Illumina HiSeq 2000. For repertoire sequencing, the TCR beta CDR3 regions were amplified from RNA transcripts. The first round was an RT-PCR using HTBI primers with the Qiagen OneStep RT-PCR kit, and this first round was followed by a second-round multiplex PCR, then size selection and purification. Clones were called with MiXCR by TCRdb after fastp trimmed the public reads at Q25, and only in-frame beta chains were retained. Each CDR3 protein gets just one entry, which takes the most common genes and DNA from the rows behind it. In all, the sample holds some 380,000 distinct CDR3 sequences, and 15% of those were seen once. The ten largest clones add up to 7% of the sample. The specimen sequenced was peripheral blood. These receptors all stem from a woman between 18 and 30 years old with stable Graves' hyperthyroidism. Donor details come from another sample of the same person, matched by shared clones.

This clonotype appeared many times. V is TRBV6-1 and J is TRBJ2-5; 10 bases agree with TRBD2. Germline trimming cut 2 bases from V and 7 bases from J; bases unmatched to any gene: 7. CDR1 MNHNS and CDR2 SASEGT come from the germline V gene. The CDR3 length is 15 residues. The chain's CDR3 is CASSELVSGGTTQYF. CDR3 nucleotide sequence: TGTGCCAGCAGTGAACTGGTTAGCGGGGGGACGACCCAGTACTTC.

This clonotype was counted many times. CDR3 sequence: CASSKERDSYEQYF. DNA for the CDR3: TGTGCCAGCAGTAAAGAGCGGGACTCCTACGAGCAGTACTTC. This rearrangement joins TRBV6-2 or TRBV6-3 to TRBJ2-7; 7 bases are a match to TRBD2. V gave up 5 bases and J gave up 0 bases; unmatched junction bases: 4. CDR3 size: 14 residues. In germline, CDR1 is MNHEY, CDR2 SVGEGT.